These 29 T cell receptor beta chains originate from one sample sequenced in a study of CD8+ T cells in alopecia areata. Investigators isolated RNA and reverse transcribed it into cDNA to act as the sequencing template. Generated by immunoSEQ multiplex PCR, the TCRdb table keeps only in-frame clones and is missing some. This table has roughly 130,000 clones, about 57% appearing once. Sample: CD4+ T cells sorted from blood, taken at week 0. The receptors shown here come from a human donor with alopecia areata.

The gene calls are TRBV4-2 and TRBJ1-1; TRBD1 matches at 8 bases. Germline CDR1 reads LGHNA; CDR2 reads YNFKEQ. The CDR3 spans 17 residues. V was pared by 0 bases and J by 3 bases, with 9 bases of the junction left unmatched. CDR3: CASSQDRRDRGDTEAFF. The CDR3 DNA follows: TGTGCCAGCAGCCAAGATAGGAGAGACAGGGGTGACACTGAAGCTTTCTTT.

This clone was detected a few times. V and J are TRBV6-5 and TRBJ2-3; TRBD2 matches 9 bases. V lost 4 bases and J lost 8; bases outside the gene matches: 4. CDR3 length: 13 residues. From germline, CDR1 is MNHEY and CDR2 SVGAGI. The DNA of the CDR3 is TGTGCCAGCAGTTCCAATAGCGGGAGTACGCAGTATTTT. Residues: CASSSNSGSTQYF.

The chain recombines TRBV10-3 with TRBJ2-7; 7 bases fit TRBD1. This CDR3 is 13 amino acids long. Unmatched junction bases numbered 6, after V lost 4 bases and J lost 6 bases. Germline CDR1 is ENHRY and CDR2 is SYGVKD. This CDR3 reads CAISGDRVAEQYF. The CDR3, as DNA: TGTGCCATCAGTGGTGACAGGGTGGCCGAGCAGTACTTC.

The V gene is TRBV6-5, the J gene TRBJ1-1, with D tentatively TRBD1 (5 bases). CDR3 length: 14 amino acids. The germline V gene has CDR1 MNHEY and CDR2 SVGAGI. The germline V and J ends were trimmed by 2 bases and 5 bases, with 12 bases remaining between them. The CDR3: CASSYGAGRTEAFF. The DNA of the CDR3 is TGTGCCAGCAGTTACGGAGCAGGGCGGACTGAAGCTTTCTTT.

This clone turned up a few times. The V and J genes are TRBV2 and TRBJ2-5; D is unclear. The CDR3 covers 11 residues. V was pared by 2 bases and J by 5 bases, with 3 bases between. From germline, CDR1 is SNHLY and CDR2 FYNNEI. Written as DNA, the CDR3 is TGTGCCAGCAGTGAATCGGAGACCCAGTACTTC. The encoded protein is CASSESETQYF.

As for this clone: One end of the junction fails to match germline, which may point to a read error. The V call is TRBV29-1, the J call TRBJ2-3; 10 bases match TRBD2. The germline CDR1 and CDR2 sequences are SQVTM and ANQGSEA. The CDR3 is made up of 14 amino acids. This CDR3 is CSVVTSGNTNTQYF. In DNA form, the CDR3 reads TGCAGCGTTGTTACTAGCGGGAACACAAATACGCAGTATTTT.

The chain carries TRBV9 and TRBJ2-1; perhaps D is TRBD1 or TRBD2 (6 bases each). This CDR3 is 17 amino acids long. Germline CDR1 and CDR2: SGDLS and YYNGEE. With 2 bases removed from V and 5 bases from J, the gap between germline ends came to 20 bases. The CDR3 bases are TGTGCCAGCAGCGTCAGAGGGGGTGTAGCGGCTGACAATGAGCAGTTCTTC. This codes for CASSVRGGVAADNEQFF.

The chain combines TRBV5-1 with TRBJ2-7; 9 bases are a match to TRBD2. Germline values: CDR1 SGHRS, CDR2 YFSETQ. Germline trimming cut 1 base from V and 4 bases from J; bases unmatched to any gene: 12. The CDR3 length is 17 residues. The chain's CDR3 is CASSLSPTSGLPYEQYF. The CDR3 coding sequence is TGCGCCAGCAGCTTGTCCCCCACTAGCGGGCTGCCTTACGAGCAGTACTTC.

The rearrangement links TRBV7-9 to TRBJ2-2, with 11 bases matching TRBD2. The junction had 11 bases not matched to a gene; V was cut back by 6 bases and J by 2 bases. CDR1 is SEHNR and CDR2 is FQNEAQ in the germline V gene (reference sequence). The CDR3 runs to 18 residues. CDR3 residues: CASRVDPGLAENTGELFF. In nucleotides, the CDR3 is TGTGCCAGCAGAGTCGATCCGGGACTAGCGGAAAACACCGGGGAGCTGTTTTTT. The full variable domain, with the rest looked up from reference TRBV7-9 and TRBJ2-2, is DTGVSQNPRHKITKRGQNVTFRCDPISEHNRLYWYRQTLGQGPEFLTYFQNEAQLEKSRLLSDRFSAERPKGSFSTLEIQRTEQGDSAMYLCASRVDPGLAENTGELFFGEGSRLTVL.

The gene calls are TRBV7-9 and TRBJ2-3; TRBD2 matches at 11 bases. The V segment lost 5 bases and the J segment 3 bases; nucleotides outside the gene matches: 10. Germline V CDR1 and CDR2: SEHNR, FQNEAQ (reference sequence). CDR3 length: 17 residues. CDR3 DNA: TGTGCCAGCAGCCCTAGGCGACTAGCGGGAAAAACAGATACGCAGTATTTT. It translates to CASSPRRLAGKTDTQYF. The full variable domain, with the rest looked up from reference TRBV7-9 and TRBJ2-3, is DTGVSQNPRHKITKRGQNVTFRCDPISEHNRLYWYRQTLGQGPEFLTYFQNEAQLEKSRLLSDRFSAERPKGSFSTLEIQRTEQGDSAMYLCASSPRRLAGKTDTQYFGPGTRLTVL.

The rearrangement links TRBV7-9 to TRBJ1-5, with 8 bases lining up with TRBD1. The CDR3 runs to 17 residues. Trimming removed 1 base from V and 4 bases from J; junction bases left unmatched: 9. The germline gives CDR1 SEHNR, CDR2 FQNEAQ (reference sequence). Written as DNA, the CDR3 is TGTGCCAGCAGCTTAGGGGGCTCGGGACAGGCGAATCAGCCCCAGCATTTT. Protein sequence: CASSLGGSGQANQPQHF.

The chain couples TRBV28 to TRBJ1-1; the D is unclear. Deletions cut 6 bases from V and 9 bases from J, with 11 bases between. CDR1 and CDR2 (germline): MDHEN, SYDVKM. The CDR3 contains 11 residues. The CDR3 loop reads CASSLHRKAFF. CDR3 nucleotide sequence: TGTGCCAGCAGCCTACACCGTAAAGCTTTCTTT.

V usage is TRBV7-2 and J usage is TRBJ2-5, with D unclear. CDR1 SGHTA and CDR2 FQGNSA come from the germline V gene. The germline V and J ends were trimmed by 3 bases and 5 bases, with 7 bases remaining between them. This CDR3 has 12 amino acids. CDR3 sequence reads: CASSFVPETQYF. The CDR3 coding sequence is TGTGCCAGCAGCTTTGTGCCGGAGACCCAGTACTTC.

This clone occurred a few times. This sequence joins TRBV9 and TRBJ1-1; D is perhaps TRBD1 (5 bases). Germline V gene lookup returns CDR1 SGDLS and CDR2 YYNGEE. The CDR3 is 13 amino acids. Trimming took off 0 bases at V and 4 bases at J, with 7 bases between the two ends. The CDR3 loop is CASSVAGSTEAFF. CDR3 nucleotides: TGTGCCAGCAGCGTAGCAGGGAGCACTGAAGCTTTCTTT.

The V gene is TRBV6-5, the J gene TRBJ1-4; 8 bases line up with TRBD1. The germline gives CDR1 MNHEY, CDR2 SVGAGI. V lost 5 bases, J lost 3 bases, and 2 bases stayed unmatched. The CDR3 has 14 residues. This CDR3 reads CASSPTGANEKLFF. The CDR3 region has the DNA TGTGCCAGCAGTCCGACAGGGGCTAATGAAAAACTGTTTTTT.

This clone was detected once. The CDR3 nucleotides read TGCAGCGTTGACGTCGGGGCCGGGACTGAAGCTTTCTTT. Translated: CSVDVGAGTEAFF. The chain has TRBV29-1 and TRBJ1-1; D might be TRBD1 (5 bases). V was shortened by 3 bases and J by 5 bases, with 13 bases between the two germline ends. This CDR3 has 13 residues. The germline V gene encodes CDR1 SQVTM and CDR2 ANQGSEA.

On this clone itself: The sample carries other DNA sequences with the same CDR3. The V and J genes are TRBV6-5 and TRBJ1-4; D may be TRBD1 (6 bases). V was clipped by 6 bases and J by 0 bases, with 8 bases between them. Germline lookup yields CDR1 MNHEY and CDR2 SVGAGI. The CDR3 covers 14 residues. This CDR3 is CASRRTATNEKLFF. CDR3 DNA: TGTGCCAGCAGGAGGACAGCAACTAATGAAAAACTGTTTTTT.

The chain couples TRBV9 to TRBJ2-7; the D call may be TRBD1 or TRBD2 (5 bases each). CDR1 is SGDLS and CDR2 is YYNGEE in the germline V gene. The CDR3 sequence is 15 residues long. V was trimmed by 0 bases and J by 2 bases, leaving 12 bases between them. CDR3 residues: CASSVAGTHTYEQYF. CDR3 bases: TGTGCCAGCAGCGTAGCCGGGACCCATACCTACGAGCAGTACTTC.

The chain has TRBV5-1 and TRBJ1-5; perhaps TRBD1 as D (6 bases). Looked up from germline, CDR1 is SGHRS and CDR2 is YFSETQ. V lost 0 bases to trimming and J lost 6 bases, with 10 bases between them. The CDR3 runs 14 residues. The CDR3 bases are TGCGCCAGCAGCTTGGGGGGGCCGGGTCAGCCCCAGCATTTT. Translating it yields CASSLGGPGQPQHF.

This chain links TRBV5-6 with TRBJ1-4; D perhaps matches TRBD1 (6 bases). CDR1 is SGHDT, CDR2 YYEEEE, per germline. V shed 3 bases and J shed 8 bases, with 17 bases lying between them. The CDR3 runs to 15 residues. CDR3 in DNA: TGTGCCAGCAGCTCGCCCGGCAGGGGATGGGAAAAACTGTTTTTT. This translates into CASSSPGRGWEKLFF. The whole variable domain, filled in from reference TRBV5-6 and TRBJ1-4, reads DAGVTQSPTHLIKTRGQQVTLRCSPKSGHDTVSWYQQALGQGPQFIFQYYEEEERQRGNFPDRFSGHQFPNYSSELNVNALLLGDSALYLCASSSPGRGWEKLFFGSGTQLSVL.

The sample holds one count of this clone. The chain is built from TRBV10-3 and TRBJ1-1, with 8 bases lining up with TRBD1. Germline-derived CDR1 and CDR2 are ENHRY and SYGVKD. The CDR3 has 16 residues. The junction had 13 bases not matched to a gene; V was cut back by 5 bases and J by 5 bases. CDR3 nucleotide sequence: TGTGCCATCAGTCCAATACAGGGGGTATGGTCGACTGAAGCTTTCTTT. Amino acid sequence: CAISPIQGVWSTEAFF.

This rearrangement joins TRBV7-2 to TRBJ2-1; 12 bases fit TRBD2. The V gene end was trimmed by 5 bases and the J gene end by 5 bases; junction bases not matched to a gene: 7. Looked up from germline, CDR1 is SGHTA and CDR2 is FQGNSA. The CDR3 consists of 16 residues. The CDR3 reads CASSNERTSGDNEQFF. DNA for the CDR3: TGTGCCAGCAGCAACGAACGGACTAGCGGGGACAATGAGCAGTTCTTC.

This chain joins TRBV15 and TRBJ1-4; weak D call: TRBD1 (5 bases). Germline V gene data show CDR1 as LNHNV and CDR2 as YYDKDF (reference sequence). V lost 1 base and J 8 bases, leaving 14 bases between the germline ends. This CDR3 spans 15 amino acids. The CDR3 sequence: CATSRVTTGGEKLFF. In DNA form, the CDR3 reads TGTGCCACCAGCAGAGTGACTACCGGGGGAGAAAAACTGTTTTTT.

The chain couples TRBV27 to TRBJ2-5; either TRBD1 or TRBD2 may fit D (6 bases each). From germline, CDR1 is MNHEY and CDR2 SMNVEV (reference sequence). The length of the CDR3 is 15 residues. The V and J ends lost 7 bases and 4 bases respectively, with 19 bases between them. The CDR3 spells CASTTLEGVGETQYF. The CDR3 DNA reads TGTGCCAGCACCACCCTGGAGGGGGTGGGAGAGACCCAGTACTTC.

The chain uses TRBV4-2 and TRBJ2-6, with D hard to call. The CDR3 has 17 residues. The V gene lost 4 bases and the J gene lost 0 bases, with 13 bases spanning the gap. CDR1 and CDR2 from the germline V gene are LGHNA and YNFKEQ. Written as DNA, the CDR3 is TGTGCCAGCAGCCCTCGTGGACGGCACTCTGGGGCCAACGTCCTGACTTTC. It translates to CASSPRGRHSGANVLTF.

The genes are TRBV7-3 and TRBJ2-1, with TRBD2 identical over 9 bases. The CDR3 contains 15 residues. V shed 5 bases, J shed 7 bases, and the junction held 9 bases outside the gene matches. From germline, CDR1 is SGHTA and CDR2 FQGTGA. The CDR3 here is CASSPQREVMNEQFF. CDR3 bases: TGTGCCAGCAGCCCTCAGCGGGAGGTGATGAATGAGCAGTTCTTC.

The chain is built from TRBV5-1 and TRBJ2-7; D perhaps matches TRBD2 (6 bases). CDR3 length: 14 amino acids. Germline V gives CDR1 SGHRS, CDR2 YFSETQ. V lost 0 bases and J lost 1, with 8 bases in between. CDR3 sequence: CASSLGSGSYEQYF. CDR3 coding DNA: TGCGCCAGCAGCTTGGGTAGCGGATCCTACGAGCAGTACTTC.

This clone was recorded a few times. V gene TRBV19 combines with J gene TRBJ2-1; 8 positions match TRBD1. Trimming at V came to 5 bases and at J to 0 bases, leaving 9 bases not matched to a gene. There are 17 residues in the CDR3. The germline V gene has CDR1 LNHDA and CDR2 SQIVND (reference sequence). The CDR3 sequence: CASSPGTGLSSYNEQFF. The CDR3 nucleotides read TGTGCCAGTAGTCCAGGGACAGGCCTTAGCTCCTACAATGAGCAGTTCTTC.

The chain recombines TRBV11-2 with TRBJ2-7, with D maybe TRBD1 (5 bases). Trimming took 3 bases from V and 6 from J, leaving 21 bases between them. The CDR3 sequence is 16 residues long. CDR1 SGHAT and CDR2 FQNNGV come from the germline V gene. CDR3: CASSFRGRVQGSEQYF. CDR3 coding DNA: TGTGCCAGCAGCTTTAGAGGTCGGGTCCAGGGAAGCGAGCAGTACTTC.